This TCR beta chain was identified during a study of blood T cell repertoires in COVID-19. Study-level information: Italy, Spain and the United States were the sources of the convalescent and acute COVID-19 samples. The analysed material was cDNA or gDNA that came from T cells, B-cell-depleted T cells, or PBMCs.

Trimming took 3 bases from V and 1 from J; bases not matched to a gene: 5. CDR1 is KGHSH and CDR2 is LQKENI in the germline V gene. The CDR3 is made up of 15 amino acids. As handled by the study authors: Amplified reference gene primers provided the basis for estimating nucleated cell counts. Produced via immunoSEQ multiplex PCR; TCRdb's table is partial and in-frame only. V and J calls and clone size follow that table, whereas D and trimming were derived from the DNA. The sample contains approximately 160,000 clones, 84% of which appear only once. Sequenced material: peripheral blood. V usage is TRBV18 and J usage is TRBJ1-1, with 7 positions matching TRBD1. This TCR came from a man aged 40-55 years who had recovered from COVID-19. Written as DNA, the CDR3 is TGTGCCAGCTCACCGTCCAAGGGGGCGAACACTGAAGCTTTCTTT. As protein: CASSPSKGANTEAFF. Using reference TRBV18 and TRBJ1-1 for the parts outside the CDR3, the full variable domain is NAGVMQNPRHLVRRRGQEARLRCSPMKGHSHVYWYRQLPEEGLKFMVYLQKENIIDESGMPKERFSAEFPKEGPSILRIQQVVRGDSAAYFCASSPSKGANTEAFFGQGTRLTVV.